The 27 T cell receptor beta chains in this list originate from one sample, sequenced in a study of vaccination and CD4 T cells after COVID-19. The treatment was: roughly nine-day PBMC culture with coronavirus spike peptide pools or control peptides (ViraFEST assay). Antigens for these TCRs are unknown. Cultured CD4+ T-cell DNA underwent Oncomine TCR Beta short-read sequencing. TCRdb fed the PCR reads into MiXCR, producing one record per CDR3 protein. The sample comprises 5,500 or so distinct CDR3 sequences, about 71% of which are singletons, and roughly 20% rests with the top ten. The specimen sequenced was CD4+ T cells from blood, cultured in vitro. The origin of the receptors is a human donor who had recovered from COVID-19.

The chain employs TRBV12-5 and TRBJ2-5; a possible D gene is TRBD1 (6 bases). Per germline, CDR1 LGHNT and CDR2 FRNRAP. The CDR3 length is 18 residues. The V gene lost 2 bases and the J gene lost 1 base, with 20 bases spanning the gap. CDR3 amino acids: CASGLYGSLTGGQETQYF. CDR3 coding DNA: TGTGCTAGTGGTTTGTACGGCTCTTTGACAGGAGGCCAAGAGACCCAGTACTTC.

The chain employs TRBV6-1 and TRBJ2-2; TRBD1 agrees at 7 bases. CDR1 and CDR2 (germline): MNHNS, SASEGT. Trimming took 6 bases from V and 1 from J; bases not matched to a gene: 5. The CDR3 spans 15 residues. The CDR3 sequence is CASRIDRVNTGELFF. The CDR3 bases are TGTGCCAGCAGGATTGACAGGGTGAACACCGGGGAGCTGTTTTTT.

The rearrangement uses TRBV7-9 and TRBJ1-2, with D uncertain. The CDR3 totals 13 residues. Between the trimmed V and J ends, which lost 0 bases and 8 bases, there was a span of 10 bases. Germline V gene lookup returns CDR1 SEHNR and CDR2 FQNEAQ (reference sequence). CDR3 in DNA: TGTGCCAGCAGCTTAGCCCTCATTCGAGGCTACACCTTC. It translates to CASSLALIRGYTF.

The chain couples TRBV28 to TRBJ2-7; TRBD1 agrees at 8 bases. Germline assignment: CDR1 MDHEN and CDR2 SYDVKM. After removal of 5 bases from V and 2 bases from J, the junction contained 8 bases not matched to a gene. The CDR3 totals 15 residues. CDR3: CASSGQGPSPYEQYF. The CDR3 DNA sequence: TGTGCCAGCAGTGGACAGGGCCCATCCCCCTACGAGCAGTACTTC.

J is TRBJ1-2 and V is TRBV6-5; a possible D gene is TRBD1 (6 bases). This CDR3 spans 15 amino acids. The V gene's germline CDR1 is MNHEY and CDR2 SVGAGI. V was shortened by 4 bases and J by 4 bases, with 16 bases between the two germline ends. CDR3 loop: CASSFTGFTTYGYTF. CDR3 coding DNA: TGTGCCAGCAGTTTCACAGGGTTTACTACCTATGGCTACACCTTC.

This clonotype was detected only a few times. This chain connects TRBV24-1 to TRBJ1-5; 9 bases agree with TRBD1. Germline V CDR1 and CDR2: KGHDR, SFDVKD. The ends lost 4 bases at V and 4 bases at J; junction bases unmatched: 7. The length of the CDR3 is 16 residues. As DNA, the CDR3 is TGTGCCACCAGTGACCCTACAGGGGGCGATAATCAGCCCCAGCATTTT. This codes for CATSDPTGGDNQPQHF.

The chain is built from TRBV7-9 and TRBJ2-1; 9 bases match TRBD2. The V segment lost 1 base and the J segment 6 bases; nucleotides outside the gene matches: 10. The germline CDR1 and CDR2 sequences are SEHNR and FQNEAQ (reference sequence). The CDR3 length is 17 residues. The CDR3 loop is CASSLGAGGPTTNEQFF. The DNA of the CDR3 is TGTGCCAGCAGCTTAGGTGCGGGAGGGCCTACTACCAATGAGCAGTTCTTC.

This clonotype was seen a handful of times. The chain links TRBV7-6 to TRBJ2-5; D unclear. This CDR3 is built from 15 residues. V was shortened by 5 bases and J by 2 bases, with 15 bases between the two germline ends. Germline V lookup: CDR1 SGHVS, CDR2 FNYEAQ. The CDR3 spells CASSVVFGGQETQYF. In DNA, the CDR3 is TGTGCCAGCAGCGTCGTGTTTGGCGGACAAGAGACCCAGTACTTC.

The rearrangement uses TRBV19 and TRBJ2-3, with D hard to call. There are 10 residues in the CDR3. V lost 4 bases, J lost 8 bases, and 4 bases lay in between. CDR1 is LNHDA and CDR2 is SQIVND in the germline V gene (reference sequence). For the CDR3, the DNA is TGTGCCAGTAGTAAGGGTACGCAGTATTTT. Amino acids: CASSKGTQYF.

The chain couples TRBV12-3 or TRBV12-4 to TRBJ2-5; 7 positions agree with TRBD2. The CDR3 runs to 16 residues. With 3 bases clipped from V and 2 bases from J, the junction kept 9 bases outside the gene matches. CDR3 residues: CASSFLAGDRQETQYF. The DNA for the CDR3 is TGTGCCAGCAGTTTTCTGGCGGGAGATAGACAAGAGACCCAGTACTTC.

A note on this clonotype: The junction departs from the called germline gene at one end, perhaps through a read error. The chain combines TRBV5-3 with TRBJ1-5; 9 nucleotides agree with TRBD1. TRBV5-3 is an ORF, with its function uncertain. There are 15 residues in the CDR3. The CDR3 DNA reads as TGTGCCAGCAGCTTGGGACAGGGCGTGATTCAGCCCCAGCATTTT. Translation: CASSLGQGVIQPQHF.

The chain uses TRBV7-2 and TRBJ1-1; 7 bases match TRBD1. This CDR3 spans 16 amino acids. V gave up 5 bases and J gave up 4 bases; unmatched junction bases: 13. Germline lookup yields CDR1 SGHTA and CDR2 FQGNSA. The CDR3 loop is CASSQDSARTGTEAFF. DNA for the CDR3: TGTGCCAGCAGCCAAGATTCCGCTCGGACAGGCACTGAAGCTTTCTTT.

The chain has TRBV2 and TRBJ2-7; unclear D gene. Deletions cut 1 base from V and 0 bases from J, with 10 bases between. Per germline, CDR1 SNHLY and CDR2 FYNNEI. The CDR3 is 15 amino acids. CDR3 in DNA: TGTGCCAGCAGTGAAGGCCCGACAAGCTCCTACGAGCAGTACTTC. This gives the protein CASSEGPTSSYEQYF. Full variable domain (missing parts from reference TRBV2 and TRBJ2-7): EPEVTQTPSHQVTQMGQEVILRCVPISNHLYFYWYRQILGQKVEFLVSFYNNEISEKSEIFDDQFSVERPDGSNFTLKIRSTKLEDSAMYFCASSEGPTSSYEQYFGPGTRLTVT.

In this sample, this clonotype turned up once. This chain joins TRBV2 and TRBJ1-2; possible D gene TRBD1, 5 bases. V lost 4 bases and J lost 4, with 13 bases in between. The germline V gene has CDR1 SNHLY and CDR2 FYNNEI. The CDR3 runs 14 residues. The CDR3 coding sequence is TGTGCCAGCAGTGGCGTTGGGGGGGTCTATGGCTACACCTTC. It encodes CASSGVGGVYGYTF.

This clonotype is termed large. The chain is built from TRBV7-8 and TRBJ1-1, with TRBD1 identical over 9 bases. V lost 0 bases, J lost 4 bases, and 3 bases stayed unmatched. The CDR3 is 15 amino acids. Germline assignment: CDR1 SGHVS and CDR2 FQNEAQ. The CDR3 loop reads CASSLADRGSTEAFF. The CDR3 nucleotides are TGTGCCAGCAGCTTAGCGGACAGGGGATCCACTGAAGCTTTCTTT. Complete variable domain (other parts from reference TRBV7-8 and TRBJ1-1): GAGVSQSPRYKVAKRGQDVALRCDPISGHVSLFWYQQALGQGPEFLTYFQNEAQLDKSGLPSDRFFAERPEGSVSTLKIQRTQQEDSAVYLCASSLADRGSTEAFFGQGTRLTVV.

This clonotype was counted a few times. The J gene is TRBJ1-4, the V gene TRBV6-1; D not resolved. The CDR3 runs to 15 residues. From germline, CDR1 is MNHNS and CDR2 SASEGT. Trimming pared 6 bases from V and 0 bases from J, leaving 11 bases between. CDR3: CASRNTAATNEKLFF. The CDR3 coding sequence is TGTGCCAGCAGGAATACAGCTGCAACTAATGAAAAACTGTTTTTT.

This clonotype was recorded a few times. This chain joins TRBV7-9 and TRBJ2-1, with unresolved D. With 6 bases removed from V and 0 bases from J, the gap between germline ends came to 9 bases. The germline V gene has CDR1 SEHNR and CDR2 FQNEAQ (reference sequence). This CDR3 region has 14 residues. This chain's CDR3 is CASRSSSSYNEQFF. The CDR3 nucleotides read TGTGCCAGCAGGTCATCGAGCTCCTACAATGAGCAGTTCTTC.

The genes are TRBV6-4 and TRBJ2-3; weak D call: TRBD1 (6 bases). In germline, CDR1 is MRHNA, CDR2 SNTAGT. The CDR3 contains 15 residues. Trimming shortened V by 5 bases and J by 2 bases, and 14 bases separated the two germline ends. The chain's CDR3 is CASSSEGGDTDTQYF. The CDR3 nucleotides read TGTGCCAGCAGTAGCGAAGGGGGTGACACAGATACGCAGTATTTT.

The chain couples TRBV29-1 to TRBJ2-7; 10 nucleotides line up with TRBD1. J lost 5 bases, V lost 7 bases, and 5 bases had no gene match. CDR1 and CDR2 (germline): SQVTM, ANQGSEA. This CDR3 is 12 amino acids long. This CDR3 reads CSAGQGPNEQYF. The CDR3 DNA follows: TGCAGCGCGGGACAGGGGCCGAACGAGCAGTACTTC.

The chain is built from TRBV12-3 or TRBV12-4 and TRBJ2-1; weak D call: TRBD1 (8 bases). The V and J ends lost 6 bases and 6 bases respectively, with 18 bases between them. This CDR3 contains 15 residues. Here the CDR3 reads CASRRQGRGRNEQFF. The DNA of the CDR3 is TGTGCCAGCAGACGACAGGGGAGGGGACGCAATGAGCAGTTCTTC.

This clonotype was counted only a few times. V usage is TRBV29-1 and J usage is TRBJ2-7, with 9 bases aligning to TRBD1. CDR1 and CDR2 from the germline V gene are SQVTM and ANQGSEA. V was pared by 7 bases and J by 2 bases, with 3 bases of the junction left unmatched. The CDR3 has 12 amino acids. The CDR3 loop reads CSGTGAAYEQYF. Here the CDR3 DNA reads TGCAGCGGGACAGGGGCGGCCTACGAGCAGTACTTC.

The gene calls are TRBV20-1 and TRBJ2-7; D might be TRBD2 (6 bases). This CDR3 is 14 amino acids long. Germline V CDR1 and CDR2: DFQATT, SNEGSKA (reference sequence). With 6 bases removed from V and 7 bases from J, the gap between germline ends came to 22 bases. The CDR3 sequence: CSAPGTTNAGEQYF. DNA for the CDR3: TGCAGTGCCCCGGGGACCACAAACGCGGGAGAGCAGTACTTC.

J is TRBJ2-6 and V is TRBV6-1; 7 nucleotides align to TRBD2. With 1 base clipped from V and 4 bases from J, the junction kept 10 bases outside the gene matches. Germline loops: CDR1 MNHNS, CDR2 SASEGT. The CDR3 is 18 amino acids. CDR3 nucleotide sequence: TGTGCCAGCAGTGAAGGAAAATGGGGAGGGTTCGGGGCCAACGTCCTGACTTTC. The encoded protein is CASSEGKWGGFGANVLTF.

The chain recombines TRBV7-2 with TRBJ2-4; D is unresolved. V was trimmed by 5 bases and J by 1 base, leaving 15 bases between them. The CDR3 consists of 16 residues. Germline V lookup: CDR1 SGHTA, CDR2 FQGNSA. The CDR3 protein is CASSPGEVWAKNIQYF. The CDR3 region has the DNA TGTGCCAGCAGCCCAGGCGAAGTCTGGGCCAAAAACATTCAGTACTTC.

This clonotype has a single count. This chain connects TRBV6-1 to TRBJ1-2, with 9 bases fitting TRBD1. The germline gives CDR1 MNHNS, CDR2 SASEGT. CDR3 length: 14 amino acids. V trimming: 8 bases; J trimming: 5 bases; junction bases outside the gene matches: 9. The chain's CDR3 is CASGHRDRDYGYTF. CDR3 nucleotide sequence: TGTGCCAGCGGTCACCGGGACAGGGATTATGGCTACACCTTC.

The chain uses TRBV2 and TRBJ2-3; TRBD1 matches 7 bases. The CDR3 loop spans 15 amino acids. J gave up 1 base and V 6 bases, and 7 bases lay outside the gene matches. CDR1 is SNHLY and CDR2 is FYNNEI in the germline V gene. The CDR3 sequence: CASSRPTGGTDTQYF. DNA of the CDR3: TGTGCCAGCAGCCGACCTACAGGGGGCACAGATACGCAGTATTTT.

The gene calls are TRBV6-5 and TRBJ1-1, with a tentative D call TRBD1 (6 bases). V shed 0 bases and J shed 2 bases, with 10 bases lying between them. The CDR3 extends over 15 amino acids. The germline V gene encodes CDR1 MNHEY and CDR2 SVGAGI. The CDR3 here is CASSYSGTTNTEAFF. CDR3 sequence (DNA): TGTGCCAGCAGTTACTCGGGGACAACTAACACTGAAGCTTTCTTT.